These T cell receptor beta chains were read from a single sample in a study of shared clonotypes between healthy human individuals. Clones were read by immunoSEQ multiplex PCR, and TCRdb kept only the in-frame ones, dropping some. Counted here are hundreds of thousands of clones, under 80% occurring once; the ten biggest clones make up around 1.6%. The sequenced material came from memory CD4+ T cells sorted from blood. The receptors stem from a woman in her 30s in good health. CDR3s include the opening cysteine and the closing phenylalanine or tryptophan. Each record gives: J gene, V gene, D gene, clone size, CDR3 protein, CDR3 DNA. A D gene is named only where the DNA matches it firmly. Part of the rows lack a size; the others show once, few, many or a class for expanded clones.

>TRBJ2-1|TRBV29-1|-|-
CSVSGALKYNEQFF
TGCAGCGTTTCAGGAGCGCTGAAGTACAATGAGCAGTTCTTC
>TRBJ2-3|TRBV7-6|-|-
CASSSPGRLRTDTQYF
TGTGCCAGCAGCTCCCCGGGTAGGCTTCGCACAGATACGCAGTATTTT
>TRBJ2-5|TRBV7-2|TRBD2|-
CASSLGSGQETQYF
TGTGCCAGCAGCTTAGGTAGCGGGCAAGAGACCCAGTACTTC
>TRBJ2-3|TRBV4-1|-|few
CASSQDGASGLADTQYF
TGCGCCAGCAGCCAAGATGGGGCCAGCGGGCTCGCAGATACGCAGTATTTT
>TRBJ2-6|TRBV7-8|-|-
CASSLGPLSGANVLTF
TGTGCCAGCAGCTTAGGGCCGCTCTCTGGGGCCAACGTCCTGACTTTC
>TRBJ2-7|TRBV6-6|-|-
CASSFRETYEQYF
TGTGCCAGCAGTTTCCGGGAGACCTACGAGCAGTACTTC
>TRBJ1-1|TRBV18|-|many
CASSPQGSNTEAFF
TGTGCCAGCTCACCTCAGGGGTCAAACACTGAAGCTTTCTTT
>TRBJ1-1|TRBV2|-|few
CASSGDVQGTEAFF
TGTGCCAGCAGTGGGGACGTTCAGGGCACTGAAGCTTTCTTT
>TRBJ1-1|TRBV28|TRBD1|-
CAFGTGSTEAFF
TGTGCCTTTGGGACAGGGAGTACTGAAGCTTTCTTT
>TRBJ1-2|TRBV28|-|-
CASSLPGNYGYTF
TGTGCCAGCAGTTTACCGGGAAACTATGGCTACACCTTC
>TRBJ1-2|TRBV6-1|TRBD1|-
CASSPTLDRLPAF
TGTGCCAGCAGTCCTACCCTGGACAGGCTGCCCGCCTTC
>TRBJ2-1|TRBV4-2|TRBD1|-
CASSQAGGRDEQFF
TGTGCCAGCAGCCAAGCAGGGGGCCGGGATGAGCAGTTCTTC
>TRBJ2-5|TRBV19|TRBD2|-
CASSPRGTSGERFETQYF
TGTGCCAGTAGTCCTCGGGGGACTAGCGGGGAGAGGTTTGAGACCCAGTACTTC
>TRBJ2-5|TRBV25-1|TRBD2|-
CASSEEGLAGFETQYF
TGTGCCAGCAGTGAGGAGGGACTAGCGGGATTTGAGACCCAGTACTTC
>TRBJ2-5|TRBV4-2|-|-
CASSQGGFQETQYF
TGTGCCAGCAGCCAAGGAGGGTTCCAAGAGACCCAGTACTTC
>TRBJ1-5|TRBV28|-|many
CASSYGLYSNQPQHF
TGTGCCAGCAGTTATGGACTCTATAGCAATCAGCCCCAGCATTTT
>TRBJ1-5|TRBV28|-|-
CASRTIKGNQPQHF
TGTGCCAGCAGGACAATCAAAGGCAATCAGCCCCAGCATTTT
>TRBJ2-7|TRBV15|TRBD2|-
CATSRSRTSGAGWYEQYF
TGTGCCACCAGCAGATCGAGGACTAGCGGGGCGGGGTGGTACGAGCAGTACTTC
>TRBJ1-5|TRBV19|-|few
CASSIAGDSNQPQHF
TGTGCCAGTAGTATCGCGGGGGATAGCAATCAGCCCCAGCATTTT
>TRBJ2-7|TRBV18|-|-
CASSPGQLSYEQYF
TGTGCCAGCTCACCCGGACAGCTATCCTACGAGCAGTACTTC
>TRBJ1-3|TRBV29-1|TRBD1|few
CSGHHRGREGSSGNTIYF
TGCAGCGGGCACCACAGGGGGCGGGAGGGAAGCTCTGGAAACACCATATATTTT
>TRBJ2-6|TRBV5-1|-|-
CASSPGGSGHSGANVLTF
TGCGCCAGCAGCCCTGGTGGTAGCGGCCACTCTGGGGCCAACGTCCTGACTTTC
>TRBJ2-1|TRBV29-1|-|-
CSVYGKGDNEQFF
TGCAGCGTTTACGGTAAGGGCGACAATGAGCAGTTCTTC
>TRBJ2-6|TRBV5-1|-|-
CASSFEAGANVLTF
TGCGCCAGCAGTTTCGAGGCTGGGGCCAACGTCCTGACTTTC
>TRBJ1-1|TRBV5-1|-|many
CASSLGKASNTEAFF
TGCGCCAGCAGCTTGGGAAAAGCCTCGAACACTGAAGCTTTCTTT
>TRBJ1-2|TRBV28|-|few
CASSPWGGNYGYTF
TGTGCCAGCAGCCCCTGGGGAGGTAACTATGGCTACACCTTC
>TRBJ2-7|TRBV5-1|TRBD1|-
CASSLRDRGHEQYF
TGCGCCAGCAGCCTCCGGGACAGGGGCCACGAGCAGTACTTC
>TRBJ2-3|TRBV9|-|-
CASSVAGDNPRTDTQYF
TGTGCCAGCAGCGTAGCCGGGGACAACCCCCGCACAGATACGCAGTATTTT
>TRBJ2-2|TRBV6-6|-|once
CASRTTRITSTGELFF
TGTGCCAGCAGAACAACAAGAATTACGAGCACCGGGGAGCTGTTTTTT
>TRBJ2-5|TRBV6-1|TRBD2|-
CASSGGGSQETQYF
TGTGCCAGCAGTGGCGGGGGAAGCCAAGAGACCCAGTACTTC
>TRBJ1-5|TRBV10-2|-|-
CASSEREGIQPQHF
TGCGCCAGCAGTGAACGAGAGGGAATCCAGCCCCAGCATTTT
>TRBJ1-2|TRBV28|-|-
CASSTGGGNSYGYTF
TGTGCCAGCAGTACCGGGGGAGGGAACAGCTATGGCTACACCTTC
>TRBJ2-7|TRBV5-4|-|-
CASDWGSGYEQYF
TGTGCCAGCGATTGGGGGTCCGGTTACGAGCAGTACTTC
>TRBJ1-5|TRBV10-2|-|-
CASSEEGGPQHF
TGCGCCAGCAGTGAGGAGGGAGGGCCCCAGCATTTT
>TRBJ2-2|TRBV18|-|-
CASLTRNTGELFF
TGTGCCAGCCTCACACGGAACACCGGGGAGCTGTTTTTT
>TRBJ1-1|TRBV5-1|TRBD1|few
CASSAQGARTTEAFF
TGCGCCAGCAGCGCACAGGGGGCGCGGACCACTGAAGCTTTCTTT
>TRBJ2-7|TRBV28|TRBD2|-
CASSPTSGRTYEQYF
TGTGCCAGCAGTCCCACTAGCGGGCGTACCTACGAGCAGTACTTC